Each of the 25 T cell receptor beta chains below was sequenced from the same sample in a study of blood T cell repertoires in COVID-19. The data were produced by immunoSEQ multiplex PCR, yet TCRdb's version contains in-frame clones alone and is incomplete. The sample lists under 550,000 clones; 70% to 90% were seen once. Sequences were obtained from peripheral blood. These receptors were taken from a man between 18 and 35 years old with COVID-19, enrolled during active disease.

The rearrangement joins TRBV14 to TRBJ1-1; D remains unclear. The germline V and J ends were trimmed by 1 base and 5 bases, with 11 bases remaining between them. This CDR3 has 14 residues. Germline V gene data show CDR1 as SGHDN and CDR2 as FVKESK. The chain's CDR3 is CASSQATARTEAFF. CDR3 DNA sequence: TGTGCCAGCAGCCAAGCCACTGCACGTACTGAAGCTTTCTTT.

The chain combines TRBV7-2 with TRBJ1-1; 8 nucleotides align to TRBD1. In germline, CDR1 is SGHTA, CDR2 FQGNSA. The CDR3 consists of 14 residues. Losses at the gene ends were 4 bases for V and 8 bases for J; bases not matched to a gene: 9. This CDR3 is CASSSGGGQSEAFF. Written as DNA, the CDR3 is TGTGCCAGCAGCTCAGGGGGCGGACAAAGCGAAGCTTTCTTT.

The rearrangement uses TRBV12-3 or TRBV12-4 and TRBJ1-2; a possible D gene is TRBD1 (6 bases). V lost 5 bases to trimming and J lost 6 bases, with 13 bases between them. The CDR3 consists of 13 residues. The CDR3 is CASSPGETHGYTF. The CDR3, as DNA: TGTGCCAGCAGTCCAGGGGAAACCCATGGCTACACCTTC.

The V call is TRBV6-4, the J call TRBJ1-4; 7 bases match TRBD1. V dropped 4 bases and J dropped 7; count of bases not matched to a gene: 6. The CDR3 consists of 14 residues. Germline V CDR1 and CDR2: MRHNA, SNTAGT. The CDR3 DNA is TGTGCCAGCAGTGGGGACAGCCAGCTTGAAAAACTGTTTTTT. Its translation: CASSGDSQLEKLFF.

The CDR3: CASSPSPGPTNTGELFF. CDR3 nucleotide sequence: TGTGCCAGCTCACCATCGCCGGGTCCTACAAACACCGGGGAGCTGTTTTTT. The V gene is TRBV18, the J gene TRBJ2-2, with D hard to call. V was clipped by 2 bases and J by 2 bases, with 15 bases between them. CDR3 length equals 17 residues. Germline CDR1 is KGHSH and CDR2 is LQKENI.

This chain uses TRBV11-2 with TRBJ1-2; TRBD1 agrees at 8 bases. The CDR3 has 14 residues. The ends lost 0 bases at V and 4 bases at J; junction bases unmatched: 1. Germline-derived CDR1 and CDR2 are SGHAT and FQNNGV. CDR3 sequence: CASSLEGTGYGYTF. CDR3 in DNA: TGTGCCAGCAGCTTAGAAGGGACAGGCTATGGCTACACCTTC. Complete variable domain (other parts from reference TRBV11-2 and TRBJ1-2): EAGVAQSPRYKIIEKRQSVAFWCNPISGHATLYWYQQILGQGPKLLIQFQNNGVVDDSQLPKDRFSAERLKGVDSTLKIQPAKLEDSAVYLCASSLEGTGYGYTFGSGTRLTVV.

In this sample, this clone turned up a few times. V usage is TRBV15 and J usage is TRBJ2-1, with 8 positions matching TRBD1. CDR3 size: 14 residues. The germline CDR1 and CDR2 sequences are LNHNV and YYDKDF (reference sequence). V was clipped by 3 bases and J by 7 bases; unmatched bases: 5. The CDR3 DNA sequence: TGTGCCACCAGCAGGACAGGGGTGGTGAATGAGCAGTTCTTC. Its translation: CATSRTGVVNEQFF.

The chain links TRBV30 to TRBJ2-7, with D perhaps TRBD1 (6 bases). Trimming removed 2 bases at V and 6 bases at J, with 11 bases between. Germline-derived CDR1 and CDR2 are GTSNPN and SVGIG (reference sequence). CDR3 length: 12 residues. The chain's CDR3 is CAWSLDSLEQYF. DNA of the CDR3: TGTGCCTGGAGTCTGGACAGTCTCGAGCAGTACTTC.

In this sample, this clone turned up a few times. V and J are TRBV4-1 and TRBJ2-7; D not certain. The V gene lost 1 base and the J gene lost 1 base, with 11 bases spanning the gap. CDR1 is MGHRA and CDR2 is YSYEKL in the germline V gene. CDR3 length: 15 amino acids. This chain's CDR3 is CASSQGSGLSYEQYF. DNA of the CDR3: TGCGCCAGCAGCCAAGGATCGGGTTTGTCCTACGAGCAGTACTTC.

This clone was counted a single time. The V call is TRBV2, the J call TRBJ1-5, with 8 bases matching TRBD1. The CDR3 is 17 amino acids. V trimming: 2 bases; J trimming: 4 bases; junction bases outside the gene matches: 10. The germline CDR1 and CDR2 sequences are SNHLY and FYNNEI. CDR3 in amino acids: CASSERAGGWGNQPQHF. CDR3 coding DNA: TGTGCCAGCAGTGAACGGGCAGGGGGCTGGGGAAATCAGCCCCAGCATTTT. Combining the CDR3 with reference TRBV2 and TRBJ1-5 gives the whole variable domain EPEVTQTPSHQVTQMGQEVILRCVPISNHLYFYWYRQILGQKVEFLVSFYNNEISEKSEIFDDQFSVERPDGSNFTLKIRSTKLEDSAMYFCASSERAGGWGNQPQHFGDGTRLSIL.

The chain joins TRBV5-4 to TRBJ2-7, with 14 bases identical to TRBD2. J gave up 2 bases and V 2 bases, and 9 bases lay outside the gene matches. This CDR3 comprises 18 residues. Germline CDR1 and CDR2: SGHNT and YYREEE (reference sequence). CDR3 bases: TGTGCCAGCAGCTTTGGGACTAGCGGGGGCCGTCGGGCCTACGAGCAGTACTTC. It encodes CASSFGTSGGRRAYEQYF.

The rearrangement links TRBV24-1 to TRBJ2-1; D gene ambiguous. The CDR3 runs 14 residues. The V gene's germline CDR1 is KGHDR and CDR2 SFDVKD. V lost 6 bases, J lost 4 bases, and 12 bases lay in between. The CDR3 spells CATSLGEDYNEQFF. CDR3 DNA sequence: TGTGCCACCAGTCTAGGAGAGGATTACAATGAGCAGTTCTTC.

This chain connects TRBV3-1 (or the pseudogene TRBV3-2) to TRBJ1-2, with 7 bases fitting TRBD1. Germline values: CDR1 LGHDT, CDR2 YNNKEL (reference sequence). CDR3 length equals 15 residues. The ends lost 6 bases at V and 7 bases at J; junction bases unmatched: 14. For the CDR3, the DNA is TGTGCCAGCAGACAAAGACAGGGCCGCTTCCGTGGCTACACCTTC. Amino acid sequence: CASRQRQGRFRGYTF.

This chain links TRBV3-1 (or the pseudogene TRBV3-2) with TRBJ2-3; D is perhaps TRBD2 (6 bases). V dropped 0 bases and J dropped 4 bases, with 11 bases sitting between them. Germline V CDR1 and CDR2: LGHDT, YNNKEL (reference sequence). The length of the CDR3 is 15 residues. The CDR3 DNA sequence: TGTGCCAGCAGCCAAGACGGGAGAGGACCAGATACGCAGTATTTT. It yields the protein CASSQDGRGPDTQYF.

V and J are TRBV5-5 and TRBJ2-2, with 9 nucleotides matching TRBD1. V was pared by 2 bases and J by 7 bases, with 6 bases of the junction left unmatched. Per germline, CDR1 SGHKS and CDR2 YYEKEE (reference sequence). CDR3 length: 15 amino acids. CDR3 region: CASSLGTGNVGELFF. CDR3 coding DNA: TGTGCCAGCAGCTTAGGGACAGGGAATGTCGGGGAGCTGTTTTTT.

This clone has more than one count but fewer than ten. The CDR3 reads CASSESSPGSEPTDTQYF. CDR3 nucleotides: TGCGCCAGCAGTGAGTCGTCACCTGGGAGCGAGCCTACAGATACGCAGTATTTT. The chain carries TRBV10-1 and TRBJ2-3; D perhaps matches TRBD2 (5 bases). The CDR3 length is 18 residues. Trimming took 0 bases from V and 3 from J, leaving 19 bases between them. Germline CDR1 reads WNHNN; CDR2 reads SYGVQD (reference sequence).

The rearrangement links TRBV9 to TRBJ2-7; 9 bases agree with TRBD2. The V gene end was trimmed by 3 bases and the J gene end by 6 bases; junction bases not matched to a gene: 7. The germline V gene has CDR1 SGDLS and CDR2 YYNGEE. The CDR3 totals 14 residues. The CDR3 region has the DNA TGTGCCAGCAGCGATGTAGCGGGAGCGGTCGAGCAGTACTTC. As protein: CASSDVAGAVEQYF.

The chain is built from TRBV15 and TRBJ1-5, with TRBD1 matching over 8 bases. This CDR3 region has 17 residues. The V gene end was trimmed by 3 bases and the J gene end by 4 bases; junction bases not matched to a gene: 11. Germline V CDR1 and CDR2: LNHNV, YYDKDF (reference sequence). The CDR3 sequence: CATSRALGDRFNQPQHF. The CDR3 region has the DNA TGTGCCACCAGCAGGGCGCTTGGGGACAGGTTTAATCAGCCCCAGCATTTT. Complete variable domain (other parts from reference TRBV15 and TRBJ1-5): DAMVIQNPRYQVTQFGKPVTLSCSQTLNHNVMYWYQQKSSQAPKLLFHYYDKDFNNEADTPDNFQSRRPNTSFCFLDIRSPGLGDTAMYLCATSRALGDRFNQPQHFGDGTRLSIL.

The chain is built from TRBV10-1 and TRBJ2-1, with D perhaps TRBD1 (5 bases). The CDR3 extends over 13 amino acids. The V and J ends lost 4 bases and 12 bases respectively, with 16 bases between them. Per germline, CDR1 WNHNN and CDR2 SYGVQD (reference sequence). The CDR3 DNA reads TGCGCCAGCAGTGCTTCGGTAGGGGTTGGGCAGTTCTTC. This translates into CASSASVGVGQFF.

This chain joins TRBV30 and TRBJ2-4, with D uncertain. V lost 0 bases and J 0 bases, leaving 12 bases between the germline ends. CDR1 is GTSNPN and CDR2 is SVGIG in the germline V gene (reference sequence). The CDR3 is 16 amino acids. For the CDR3, the DNA is TGTGCCTGGAGTGTGTGGAGTGCGCTAGCCAAAAACATTCAGTACTTC. Translated, it gives CAWSVWSALAKNIQYF.

The chain carries TRBV11-2 and TRBJ2-5; no clear D gene. Germline loops: CDR1 SGHAT, CDR2 FQNNGV. The CDR3 is made up of 12 amino acids. Deletions cut 2 bases from V and 4 bases from J, with 5 bases between. This CDR3 is CASSLIGETQYF. The CDR3 DNA reads as TGTGCCAGCAGCTTAATCGGAGAGACCCAGTACTTC.

The chain combines TRBV2 with TRBJ2-5; D ambiguous. The germline V and J ends were trimmed by 3 bases and 3 bases, with 11 bases remaining between them. Per the germline V gene, CDR1 is SNHLY and CDR2 is FYNNEI. The CDR3 length is 14 residues. CDR3 nucleotide sequence: TGTGCCAGCAGTGATAAACCGAGTAAAGAGACCCAGTACTTC. Translated, it gives CASSDKPSKETQYF.

The CDR3: CASSSTPVDEQYF. Written as DNA, the CDR3 is TGTGCCAGCAGCTCTACCCCTGTGGACGAGCAGTACTTC. This chain connects TRBV5-6 to TRBJ2-7; D call uncertain. V was shortened by 3 bases and J by 5 bases, with 12 bases between the two germline ends. CDR1 and CDR2 from the germline V gene are SGHDT and YYEEEE. The CDR3 spans 13 residues. Drawing the rest from reference TRBV5-6 and TRBJ2-7, the complete variable domain is DAGVTQSPTHLIKTRGQQVTLRCSPKSGHDTVSWYQQALGQGPQFIFQYYEEEERQRGNFPDRFSGHQFPNYSSELNVNALLLGDSALYLCASSSTPVDEQYFGPGTRLTVT.

V is TRBV9 and J is TRBJ1-4, with no clear D. Trimming pared 0 bases from V and 3 bases from J, leaving 15 bases between. CDR3 length: 17 amino acids. Germline CDR1 SGDLS, CDR2 YYNGEE. The CDR3 sequence: CASSVEGGPPSNEKLFF. The CDR3 nucleotides are TGTGCCAGCAGCGTAGAGGGCGGGCCACCCTCTAATGAAAAACTGTTTTTT.

This clone occurred many times. The chain recombines TRBV7-6 with TRBJ2-5; 8 bases fit TRBD2. V was pared by 5 bases and J by 5 bases, with 10 bases of the junction left unmatched. Germline V gene lookup returns CDR1 SGHVS and CDR2 FNYEAQ. The CDR3 extends over 15 amino acids. CDR3 residues: CASSLRLAGRETQYF. CDR3 bases: TGTGCCAGCAGCCTTCGTTTAGCGGGGCGGGAGACCCAGTACTTC.